These T cell receptor beta chains were read from a single sample in a study of blood T cell repertoires in COVID-19. The table came from immunoSEQ multiplex PCR; TCRdb's copy has only in-frame clones and leaves some out. The sample contains approximately 320,000 clones, roughly 89% of which appear only once. Sequences were obtained from PBMCs or T cells enriched from blood (not recorded which). The origin of the receptors is a young woman who had recovered from COVID-19. Each CDR3 is given with its conserved first and last residue.

J gene: TRBJ1-1
V gene: TRBV6-5
CDR3 protein: CATGPTGWTEAFF

J gene: TRBJ2-1
V gene: TRBV15
CDR3 protein: CATSRGTSGNEQFF

J gene: TRBJ1-6
V gene: TRBV2
CDR3 protein: CASSVRRSSYNSPLHF

J gene: TRBJ2-3
V gene: TRBV7-3
CDR3 protein: CASSLNGQGIDTQYF

J gene: TRBJ1-6
V gene: TRBV28
CDR3 protein: CASSFYGVGNSPLHF

J gene: TRBJ1-1
V gene: TRBV10-3
CDR3 protein: CAISEFVGGTEAFF

J gene: TRBJ2-3
V gene: TRBV7-6
CDR3 protein: CASSLTASSTDTQYF

J gene: TRBJ1-4
V gene: TRBV5-1
CDR3 protein: CASSLARTGHEKLFF

J gene: TRBJ2-7
V gene: TRBV6-5
CDR3 protein: CASSLVAGDYEQYF

J gene: TRBJ1-1
V gene: TRBV7-8
CDR3 protein: CASSLEAGFTEAFF

J gene: TRBJ2-1
V gene: TRBV5-1
CDR3 protein: CASSPFGLAGENNEQFF

J gene: TRBJ2-5
V gene: TRBV5-1
CDR3 protein: CASSTPLAGYQETQYF

J gene: TRBJ2-3
V gene: TRBV5-6
CDR3 protein: CASSLVGYGTDTQYF

J gene: TRBJ2-7
V gene: TRBV5-1
CDR3 protein: CASSLVAGGSYEQYF

J gene: TRBJ1-1
V gene: TRBV25-1
CDR3 protein: CASSGDRGAFF

J gene: TRBJ2-5
V gene: TRBV3-1/TRBV3-2
CDR3 protein: CASSQDTSGPRLETQYF

J gene: TRBJ2-3
V gene: TRBV7-9
CDR3 protein: CASSLDTSGGIDTQYF

J gene: TRBJ1-2
V gene: TRBV19
CDR3 protein: CASSIDWGQNYGYTF

J gene: TRBJ1-2
V gene: TRBV7-8
CDR3 protein: CASSTPGLSNYGYTF

J gene: TRBJ1-2
V gene: TRBV7-2
CDR3 protein: CASSSKTGAVGGYTF

J gene: TRBJ1-5
V gene: TRBV9
CDR3 protein: CASSQGQGEGQPQHF

J gene: TRBJ2-3
V gene: TRBV3-1/TRBV3-2
CDR3 protein: CASSRSGRGGTDTQYF

J gene: TRBJ1-1
V gene: TRBV11-2
CDR3 protein: CASSSTTGDAAGNTEAFF

J gene: TRBJ2-3
V gene: TRBV6-2/TRBV6-3
CDR3 protein: CASSYLRGGLGTQYF

J gene: TRBJ1-1
V gene: TRBV25-1
CDR3 protein: CASSPQGRGRIEAFF

J gene: TRBJ2-3
V gene: TRBV3-1/TRBV3-2
CDR3 protein: CASSQDRNCTLITDTQYF

J gene: TRBJ2-1
V gene: TRBV11-2
CDR3 protein: CASLRDLDRIHNEQFF

J gene: TRBJ1-3
V gene: TRBV5-8
CDR3 protein: CASTPMRSGNTIYF

J gene: TRBJ2-7
V gene: TRBV5-1
CDR3 protein: CASSGWDRAKEQYF

J gene: TRBJ1-5
V gene: TRBV7-2
CDR3 protein: CASSFGQGIGNQPQHF

J gene: TRBJ1-1
V gene: TRBV28
CDR3 protein: CASSTTGGLMNTEAFF

J gene: TRBJ2-2
V gene: TRBV3-1/TRBV3-2
CDR3 protein: CASSPRNTGELFF

J gene: TRBJ2-2
V gene: TRBV4-3
CDR3 protein: CASSQDHYRSGELFF

J gene: TRBJ2-2
V gene: TRBV6-5
CDR3 protein: CASSYTLPGTGELFF

J gene: TRBJ1-2
V gene: TRBV28
CDR3 protein: CASSRQGRGYTF

J gene: TRBJ1-6
V gene: TRBV7-9
CDR3 protein: CASSLIWESPLHF

J gene: TRBJ1-5
V gene: TRBV7-2
CDR3 protein: CASGQGLGQPQHF

J gene: TRBJ2-3
V gene: TRBV4-1
CDR3 protein: CASSQVSGSIHTQYF

J gene: TRBJ2-3
V gene: TRBV2
CDR3 protein: CASSRMAGGPDTQYF

J gene: TRBJ1-2
V gene: TRBV4-2
CDR3 protein: CASSRNRLRDDYGYTF

J gene: TRBJ2-1
V gene: TRBV27
CDR3 protein: CASSGGGPPYNEQFF

J gene: TRBJ1-1
V gene: TRBV5-8
CDR3 protein: CASSLGWQGAGLNTEAFF

J gene: TRBJ1-2
V gene: TRBV7-2
CDR3 protein: CASSLAQWGQGFFYGYTF

J gene: TRBJ1-2
V gene: TRBV4-2
CDR3 protein: CASSQVGTGRGYGYTF

J gene: TRBJ1-2
V gene: TRBV7-9
CDR3 protein: CASSLAGAQNTDGYTF

J gene: TRBJ2-3
V gene: TRBV13
CDR3 protein: CASATRTGDFTDTQYF

J gene: TRBJ1-3
V gene: TRBV10-3
CDR3 protein: CAISAIQQGSSGNTIYF

J gene: TRBJ2-1
V gene: TRBV7-9
CDR3 protein: CASSLTGRASNEQFF

J gene: TRBJ1-1
V gene: TRBV10-3
CDR3 protein: CAISPGGHVEAFF

J gene: TRBJ2-2
V gene: TRBV5-1
CDR3 protein: CASSWGTGNTGELFF

J gene: TRBJ2-4
V gene: TRBV5-1
CDR3 protein: CASSLGQVGNIQYF

J gene: TRBJ2-5
V gene: TRBV5-1
CDR3 protein: CASSPGGLQETQYF

J gene: TRBJ1-1
V gene: TRBV28
CDR3 protein: CASDPGTGHTEAFF

J gene: TRBJ2-7
V gene: TRBV19
CDR3 protein: CASSLDRERVYEQYF

J gene: TRBJ2-5
V gene: TRBV6-2/TRBV6-3
CDR3 protein: CASSYPPTGWDFQETQYF